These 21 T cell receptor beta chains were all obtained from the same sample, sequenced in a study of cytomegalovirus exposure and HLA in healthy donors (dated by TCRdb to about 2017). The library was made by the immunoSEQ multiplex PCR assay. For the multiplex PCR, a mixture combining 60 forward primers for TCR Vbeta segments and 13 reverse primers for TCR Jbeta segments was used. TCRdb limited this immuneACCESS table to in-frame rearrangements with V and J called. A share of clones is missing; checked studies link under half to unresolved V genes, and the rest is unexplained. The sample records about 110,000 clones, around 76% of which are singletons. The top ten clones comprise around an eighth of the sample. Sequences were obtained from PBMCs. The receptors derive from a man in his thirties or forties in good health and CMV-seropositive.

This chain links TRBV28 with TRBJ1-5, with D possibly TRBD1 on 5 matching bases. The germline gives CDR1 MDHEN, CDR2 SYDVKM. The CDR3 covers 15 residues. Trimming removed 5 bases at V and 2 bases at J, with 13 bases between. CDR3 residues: CASSQPGGGNQPQHF. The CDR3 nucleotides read TGTGCCAGCAGTCAGCCGGGAGGGGGCAATCAGCCCCAGCATTTT.

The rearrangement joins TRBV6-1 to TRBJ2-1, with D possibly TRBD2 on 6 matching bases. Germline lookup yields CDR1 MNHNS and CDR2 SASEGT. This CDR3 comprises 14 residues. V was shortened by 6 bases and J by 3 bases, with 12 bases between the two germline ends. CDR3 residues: CASRPGLDYNEQFF. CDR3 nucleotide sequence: TGTGCCAGCAGACCGGGACTCGACTACAATGAGCAGTTCTTC.

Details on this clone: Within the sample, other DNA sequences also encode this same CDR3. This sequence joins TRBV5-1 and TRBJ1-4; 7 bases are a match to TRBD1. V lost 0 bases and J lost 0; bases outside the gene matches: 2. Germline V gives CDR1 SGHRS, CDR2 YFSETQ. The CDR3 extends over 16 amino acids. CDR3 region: CASSLGQGATNEKLFF. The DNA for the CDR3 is TGCGCCAGCAGCTTGGGTCAGGGGGCAACTAATGAAAAACTGTTTTTT.

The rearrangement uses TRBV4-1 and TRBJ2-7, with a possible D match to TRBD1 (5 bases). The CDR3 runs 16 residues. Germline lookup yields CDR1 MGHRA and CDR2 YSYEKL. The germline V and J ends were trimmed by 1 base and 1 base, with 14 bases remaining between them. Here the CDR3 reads CASSQAPMAGSYEQYF. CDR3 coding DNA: TGCGCCAGCAGCCAAGCCCCCATGGCAGGGTCCTACGAGCAGTACTTC.

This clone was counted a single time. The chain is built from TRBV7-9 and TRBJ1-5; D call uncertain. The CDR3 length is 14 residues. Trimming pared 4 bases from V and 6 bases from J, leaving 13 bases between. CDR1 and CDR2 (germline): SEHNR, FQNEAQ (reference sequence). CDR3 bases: TGTGCCAGCAGCTCCCAGAAAAACCCTCAGCCCCAGCATTTT. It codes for CASSSQKNPQPQHF.

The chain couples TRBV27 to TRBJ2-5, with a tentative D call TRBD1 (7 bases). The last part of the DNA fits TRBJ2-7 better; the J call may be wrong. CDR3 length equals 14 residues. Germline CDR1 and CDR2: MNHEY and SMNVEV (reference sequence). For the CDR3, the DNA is TGTGCCAGCAGTTGGAGGGGGCCCACCTACGAGCAGTACTTC. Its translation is CASSWRGPTYEQYF.

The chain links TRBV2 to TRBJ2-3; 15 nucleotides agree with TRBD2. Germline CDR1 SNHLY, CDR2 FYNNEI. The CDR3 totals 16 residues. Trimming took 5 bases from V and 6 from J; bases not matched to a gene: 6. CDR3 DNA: TGTGCCAGCAGTAGGACTAGCGGGGGGGCGAGGGATACGCAGTATTTT. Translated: CASSRTSGGARDTQYF.

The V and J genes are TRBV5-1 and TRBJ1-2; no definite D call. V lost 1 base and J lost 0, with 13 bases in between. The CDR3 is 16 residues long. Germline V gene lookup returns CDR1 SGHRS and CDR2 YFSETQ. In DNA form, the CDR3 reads TGCGCCAGCAGCTTGACACACCACCAAGCTAACTATGGCTACACCTTC. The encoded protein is CASSLTHHQANYGYTF.

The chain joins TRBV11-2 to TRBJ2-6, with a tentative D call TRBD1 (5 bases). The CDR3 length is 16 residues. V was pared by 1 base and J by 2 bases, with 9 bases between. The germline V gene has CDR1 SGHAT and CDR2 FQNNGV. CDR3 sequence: CASSLVKGPGANVLTF. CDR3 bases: TGTGCCAGCAGCTTAGTTAAGGGGCCTGGGGCCAACGTCCTGACTTTC. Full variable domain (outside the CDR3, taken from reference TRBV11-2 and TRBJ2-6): EAGVAQSPRYKIIEKRQSVAFWCNPISGHATLYWYQQILGQGPKLLIQFQNNGVVDDSQLPKDRFSAERLKGVDSTLKIQPAKLEDSAVYLCASSLVKGPGANVLTFGAGSRLTVL.

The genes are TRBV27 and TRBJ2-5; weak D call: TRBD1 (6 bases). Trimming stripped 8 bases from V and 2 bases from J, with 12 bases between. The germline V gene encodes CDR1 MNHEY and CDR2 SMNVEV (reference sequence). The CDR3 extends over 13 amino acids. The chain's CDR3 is CASGGRGQETQYF. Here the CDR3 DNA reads TGTGCCAGCGGGGGCCGGGGTCAAGAGACCCAGTACTTC.

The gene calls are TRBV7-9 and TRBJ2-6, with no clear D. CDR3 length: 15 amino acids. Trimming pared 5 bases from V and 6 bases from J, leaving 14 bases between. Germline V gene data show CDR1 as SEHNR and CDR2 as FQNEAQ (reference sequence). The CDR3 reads CASSPPLTKANVLTF. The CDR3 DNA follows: TGTGCCAGCAGCCCCCCCCTAACGAAGGCCAACGTCCTGACTTTC.

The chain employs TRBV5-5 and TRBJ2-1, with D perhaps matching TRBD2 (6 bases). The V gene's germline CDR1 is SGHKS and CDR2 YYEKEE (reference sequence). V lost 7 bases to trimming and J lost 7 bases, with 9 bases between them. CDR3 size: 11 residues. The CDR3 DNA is TGTGCCAGCCTGGAGGGGAATGAGCAGTTCTTC. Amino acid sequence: CASLEGNEQFF.

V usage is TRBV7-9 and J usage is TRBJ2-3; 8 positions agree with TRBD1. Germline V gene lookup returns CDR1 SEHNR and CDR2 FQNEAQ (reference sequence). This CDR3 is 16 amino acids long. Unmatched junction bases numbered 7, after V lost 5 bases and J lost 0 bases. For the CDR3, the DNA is TGTGCCAGCAGCCTCGGGACAGGTACTAGCACAGATACGCAGTATTTT. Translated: CASSLGTGTSTDTQYF. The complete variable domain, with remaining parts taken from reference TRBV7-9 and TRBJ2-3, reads DTGVSQNPRHKITKRGQNVTFRCDPISEHNRLYWYRQTLGQGPEFLTYFQNEAQLEKSRLLSDRFSAERPKGSFSTLEIQRTEQGDSAMYLCASSLGTGTSTDTQYFGPGTRLTVL.

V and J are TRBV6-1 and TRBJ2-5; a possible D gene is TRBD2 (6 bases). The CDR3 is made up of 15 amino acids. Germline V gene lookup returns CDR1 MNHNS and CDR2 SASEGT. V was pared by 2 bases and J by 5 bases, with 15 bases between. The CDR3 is CASSETGDSWETQYF. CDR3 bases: TGTGCCAGCAGTGAAACGGGGGACTCATGGGAGACCCAGTACTTC.

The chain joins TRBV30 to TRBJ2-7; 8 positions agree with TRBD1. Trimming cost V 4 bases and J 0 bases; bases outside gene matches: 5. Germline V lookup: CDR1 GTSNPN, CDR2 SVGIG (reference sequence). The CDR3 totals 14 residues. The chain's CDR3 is CAWMGQASSYEQYF. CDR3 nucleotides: TGTGCCTGGATGGGACAGGCATCCTCCTACGAGCAGTACTTC.

In DNA form, the CDR3 reads TGTGCCAGCAGATTACGCGACAATGAAGCTTTCTTT. Translating it yields CASRLRDNEAFF. V usage is TRBV6-6 and J usage is TRBJ1-1; D not certain. The V end was cut by 6 bases, the J end by 7 bases, with 12 bases between. The germline V gene encodes CDR1 MNHNY and CDR2 SVGAGI (reference sequence). The CDR3 is made up of 12 amino acids.

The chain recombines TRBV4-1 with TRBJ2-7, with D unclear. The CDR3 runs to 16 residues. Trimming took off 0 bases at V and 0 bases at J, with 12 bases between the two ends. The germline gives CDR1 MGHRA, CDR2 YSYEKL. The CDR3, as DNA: TGCGCCAGCAGCCAAGAGAGTGCCAGGAACTCCTACGAGCAGTACTTC. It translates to CASSQESARNSYEQYF.

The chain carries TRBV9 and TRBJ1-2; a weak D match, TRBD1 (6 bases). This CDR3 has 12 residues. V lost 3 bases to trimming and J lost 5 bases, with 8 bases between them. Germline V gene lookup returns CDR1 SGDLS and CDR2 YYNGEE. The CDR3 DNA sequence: TGTGCCAGCAGCGCGACAGGATATGGCTACACCTTC. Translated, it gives CASSATGYGYTF.

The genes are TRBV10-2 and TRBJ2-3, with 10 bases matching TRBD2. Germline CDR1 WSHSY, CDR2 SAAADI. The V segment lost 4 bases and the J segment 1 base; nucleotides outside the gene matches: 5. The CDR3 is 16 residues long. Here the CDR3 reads CASSVRSGGGTDTQYF. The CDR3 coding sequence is TGCGCCAGCAGTGTTAGAAGCGGGGGGGGCACAGATACGCAGTATTTT.

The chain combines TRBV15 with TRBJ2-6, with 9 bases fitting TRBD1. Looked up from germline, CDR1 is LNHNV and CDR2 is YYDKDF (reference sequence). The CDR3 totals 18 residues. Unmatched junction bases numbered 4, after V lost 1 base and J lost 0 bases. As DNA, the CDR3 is TGTGCCACCAGCAGAGCGGACAGGGGATACTCTGGGGCCAACGTCCTGACTTTC. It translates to CATSRADRGYSGANVLTF.

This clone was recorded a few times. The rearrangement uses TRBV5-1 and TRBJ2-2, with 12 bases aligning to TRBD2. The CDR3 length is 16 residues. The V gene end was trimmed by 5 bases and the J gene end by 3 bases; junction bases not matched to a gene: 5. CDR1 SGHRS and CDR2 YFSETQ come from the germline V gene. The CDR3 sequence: CASRTLAGGHTGELFF. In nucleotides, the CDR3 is TGCGCCAGCAGAACACTAGCGGGGGGCCACACCGGGGAGCTGTTTTTT.